This T cell receptor beta chain was sequenced during a study of T-cell memory formation after mild COVID-19. Study findings and constraints: Pre-infection memory showed some responding clones, and this suggested that cross-reactive memory joined. CD4+ contracting clones were found mainly in CM and EM, and CD8+ ones in EMRA.

A single record per CDR3 protein comes from TCRdb applying MiXCR to the 5' RACE reads. The repertoire holds around 430,000 distinct CDR3 sequences, with roughly 15% as singletons. The CDR3 is 16 residues long. V lost 0 bases to trimming and J lost 0 bases, with 11 bases between them. Germline CDR1 LGHNA, CDR2 YSLEER. In this sample, this clonotype turned up many times. Its antigen is as yet unknown. The sample taken for sequencing was PBMCs or a T cell subset sorted from them (not recorded which). The chain combines TRBV4-3 with TRBJ1-1, with D unresolved. This TCR was recovered from a man aged 18 to 29 who had mild COVID-19 (a few samples of this study predate the infection). Cell type and time point are not known. CDR3 nucleotide sequence: TGCGCCAGCAGCCAAGATATGCAGAGACTGAACACTGAAGCTTTCTTT. Translation: CASSQDMQRLNTEAFF.